The clone carrying this TCR beta chain was recorded only once. Its antigen is currently unknown. The sample originates from a study of blood T cells in healthy people across ages. Overall study context: Per two T cells, about one barcoded beta molecule was captured through template switching. General study findings and limits: In the absence of known donor CMV status, changes in expanded clonotypes were possibly confounded. A strong correlation was found between TCR beta diversity and the percentage of naive T cells.

Using a J-beta primer mix together with a sample-barcoded 5' primer, a second PCR was run for about 6 to 11 cycles. All cDNA molecules were each tagged by a template-switch adaptor with 12 random nucleotides. MiXCR was run by TCRdb on the 5' RACE reads, yielding one entry per CDR3 protein. The sample holds 1,300,000 or so distinct CDR3 sequences, 59% seen once. The CDR3 loop spans 15 amino acids. Germline V gene data show CDR1 as SGHRS and CDR2 as YFSETQ. With 0 bases removed from V and 4 bases from J, the gap between germline ends came to 13 bases. The TCR sequence derives from a man in his late teens or twenties in good health. Sequences were obtained from blood. The chain links TRBV5-1 to TRBJ2-5, with a tentative D call TRBD2 (5 bases). The CDR3 bases are TGCGCCAGCAGCTTGGTGGGTCTAGCTTTAGAGACCCAGTACTTC. This translates into CASSLVGLALETQYF.